The T cell receptor beta chain under discussion was sequenced for a study of blood T cell repertoires in COVID-19. About the study: PBMCs, B-cell-depleted T cells, or T cells were the source of the cDNA or gDNA that made up the material.

As originally analysed: Using reference gene primer amplification, nucleated cell counts were estimated. The repertoire was sequenced with immunoSEQ multiplex PCR; TCRdb's copy has only in-frame clones and lacks some. Clonal size and the V and J genes are those of that table, whereas D and trimming came from the DNA. The sample includes fewer than 350,000 clones, approximately 88% seen only once; the top ten take approximately 4.7%. The study assigned cohorts using participant-reported clinical history. The recovered donors of Cohort 3 showed two negative PCRs, clearance, or symptom resolution. Germline CDR1 MGHDK, CDR2 SYGVNS. The CDR3 contains 16 residues. V was pared by 3 bases and J by 7 bases, with 7 bases of the junction left unmatched.

Material: PBMCs or T cells enriched from blood (not recorded which). This clonotype was sampled from a man aged 55-75 years who had recovered from COVID-19. V is TRBV25-1 and J is TRBJ1-6; 9 nucleotides agree with TRBD1. CDR3 sequence (DNA): TGTGCCAGCAGTGATTCGCGAACAGGGGGCAATTCACCCCTCCACTTT. Protein: CASSDSRTGGNSPLHF.